This T cell receptor beta chain was sequenced during a study of T cells in localized non-small cell lung cancer. Notes on the study in general: Longer overall survival was associated with a higher density of T cells in the blood. Because only a single region of the tumor was sequenced, heterogeneity remains possible.

This table comes from immunoSEQ multiplex PCR, and its TCRdb copy is limited to in-frame clones, with some not included. The sample consists of approximately 70,000 clones, approximately 80% of them appearing once. V lost 2 bases to trimming and J lost 9 bases; unmatched junction nucleotides: 14. The CDR3 runs 17 residues. Germline CDR1 is SGHDT and CDR2 is YYEEEE. In regard to this clone: Its antigen remains unknown.

The gene calls are TRBV5-6 and TRBJ2-1, with 10 bases aligning to TRBD1. The source was PBMCs, collected before any cancer treatment. This TCR was recovered from a man aged 40 to 70 with stage II lung adenocarcinoma. CDR3 loop: CASSFLVRDRGEGEQFF. The CDR3 bases are TGTGCCAGCAGCTTCCTCGTCCGGGACAGGGGAGAGGGTGAGCAGTTCTTC. The whole variable domain, remainder taken from reference TRBV5-6 and TRBJ2-1, is DAGVTQSPTHLIKTRGQQVTLRCSPKSGHDTVSWYQQALGQGPQFIFQYYEEEERQRGNFPDRFSGHQFPNYSSELNVNALLLGDSALYLCASSFLVRDRGEGEQFFGPGTRLTVL.